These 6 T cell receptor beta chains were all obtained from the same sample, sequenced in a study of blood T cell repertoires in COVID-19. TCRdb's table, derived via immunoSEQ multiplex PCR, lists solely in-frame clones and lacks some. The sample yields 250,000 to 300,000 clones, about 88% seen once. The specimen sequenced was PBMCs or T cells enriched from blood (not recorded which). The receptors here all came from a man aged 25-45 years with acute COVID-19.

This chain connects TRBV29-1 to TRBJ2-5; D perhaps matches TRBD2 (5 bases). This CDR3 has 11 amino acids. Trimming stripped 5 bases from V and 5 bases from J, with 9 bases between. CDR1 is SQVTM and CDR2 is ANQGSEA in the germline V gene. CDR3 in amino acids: CSVRTGETQYF. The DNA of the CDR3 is TGCAGCGTTCGGACGGGGGAGACCCAGTACTTC. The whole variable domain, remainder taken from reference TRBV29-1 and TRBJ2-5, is SAVISQKPSRDICQRGTSLTIQCQVDSQVTMMFWYRQQPGQSLTLIATANQGSEATYESGFVIDKFPISRPNLTFSTLTVSNMSPEDSSIYLCSVRTGETQYFGPGTRLLVL.

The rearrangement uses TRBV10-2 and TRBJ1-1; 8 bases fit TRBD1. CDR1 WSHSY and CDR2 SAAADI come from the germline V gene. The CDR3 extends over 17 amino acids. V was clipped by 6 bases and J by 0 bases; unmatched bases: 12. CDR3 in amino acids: CASRDRERGSMNTEAFF. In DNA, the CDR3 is TGCGCCAGCAGGGACAGGGAGAGAGGGAGCATGAACACTGAAGCTTTCTTT.

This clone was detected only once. The CDR3: CASSMSGHNEQFF. DNA of the CDR3: TGTGCCAGTAGTATGTCAGGGCACAATGAGCAGTTCTTC. The chain combines TRBV19 with TRBJ2-1, with D possibly matching TRBD1 (5 bases). Trimming cost V 3 bases and J 5 bases, with 8 bases left between them. The V gene's germline CDR1 is LNHDA and CDR2 SQIVND (reference sequence). CDR3 length: 13 amino acids. Complete variable domain (other parts from reference TRBV19 and TRBJ2-1): DGGITQSPKYLFRKEGQNVTLSCEQNLNHDAMYWYRQDPGQGLRLIYYSQIVNDFQKGDIAEGYSVSREKKESFPLTVTSAQKNPTAFYLCASSMSGHNEQFFGPGTRLTVL.

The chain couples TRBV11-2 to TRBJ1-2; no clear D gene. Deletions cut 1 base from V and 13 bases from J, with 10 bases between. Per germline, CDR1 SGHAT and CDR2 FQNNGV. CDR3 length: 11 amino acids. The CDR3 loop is CASSLGKGGTF. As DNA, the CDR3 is TGTGCCAGCAGCTTAGGGAAGGGAGGCACCTTC. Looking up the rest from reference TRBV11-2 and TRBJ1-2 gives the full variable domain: EAGVAQSPRYKIIEKRQSVAFWCNPISGHATLYWYQQILGQGPKLLIQFQNNGVVDDSQLPKDRFSAERLKGVDSTLKIQPAKLEDSAVYLCASSLGKGGTFGSGTRLTVV.

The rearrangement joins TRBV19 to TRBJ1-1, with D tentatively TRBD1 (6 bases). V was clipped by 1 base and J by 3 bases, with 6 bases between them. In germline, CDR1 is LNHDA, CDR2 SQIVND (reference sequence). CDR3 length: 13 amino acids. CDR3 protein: CASSIGGHTEAFF. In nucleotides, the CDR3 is TGTGCCAGTAGTATAGGGGGGCACACTGAAGCTTTCTTT.

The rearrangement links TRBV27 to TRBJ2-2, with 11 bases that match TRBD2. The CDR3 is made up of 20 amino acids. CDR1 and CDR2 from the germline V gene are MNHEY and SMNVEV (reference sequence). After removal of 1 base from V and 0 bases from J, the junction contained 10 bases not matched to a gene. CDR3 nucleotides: TGTGCCAGCAGTTTATATGCTCTAGCGGGGGGAAAAACGAACACCGGGGAGCTGTTTTTT. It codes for CASSLYALAGGKTNTGELFF.